One and the same sample provided the 3 T cell receptor beta chains below, sequenced in a study of blood T cell repertoires in COVID-19. The protocol was immunoSEQ multiplex PCR, while the TCRdb copy is restricted to in-frame clones and leaves out a portion. The sample yields nearly 350,000 clones, around 87% seen once. Sequenced material: peripheral blood. The receptors derive from a woman between 50 and 59 years old with COVID-19, enrolled during active disease.

CDR3 in amino acids: CASSLAYRSTDTQYF. The CDR3 DNA is TGTGCCAGCAGCTTGGCCTATCGGTCCACAGATACGCAGTATTTT. The gene calls are TRBV5-4 and TRBJ2-3; no reliable D call. CDR3 length: 15 amino acids. V dropped 0 bases and J dropped 2 bases, with 10 bases sitting between them. CDR1 and CDR2 from the germline V gene are SGHNT and YYREEE (reference sequence).

Remarks on this clone: In the same sample, other DNA sequences code for this CDR3. V gene TRBV7-9 combines with J gene TRBJ2-7; 7 bases align to TRBD1. This CDR3 is 14 amino acids long. The germline CDR1 and CDR2 sequences are SEHNR and FQNEAQ (reference sequence). The V and J ends lost 1 base and 2 bases, in that order; junction bases with no gene match: 2. CDR3 sequence: CASSLGQGAYEQYF. CDR3 in DNA: TGTGCCAGCAGCTTAGGACAGGGAGCCTACGAGCAGTACTTC.

The J gene is TRBJ2-2, the V gene TRBV5-1, with a possible D match to TRBD2 (6 bases). CDR3 length equals 16 residues. The V gene's germline CDR1 is SGHRS and CDR2 YFSETQ. Trimming took off 0 bases at V and 2 bases at J, with 11 bases between the two ends. The CDR3 protein is CASSLEGRGNTGELFF. CDR3 in DNA: TGCGCCAGCAGCTTGGAAGGGCGGGGAAACACCGGGGAGCTGTTTTTT.